This record covers a single TCR beta chain. Its antigen is not identified. The sample contains more than one DNA sequence encoding this CDR3. This table comes from immunoSEQ multiplex PCR, and its TCRdb copy is limited to in-frame clones, with some not included. The sample includes some 130,000 clones, about 90% seen only once; the top ten take 2.5% to 4%. CDR1 is SGHDT, CDR2 YYEEEE, per germline. The CDR3 has 14 amino acids. V shed 4 bases and J 3 bases; nucleotides not matched to a gene: 4. The sample comes from a study of T cell responses to AZD1222 COVID-19 vaccine. Study results and caveats: A rise in Spike-specific TCR breadth and depth followed two AZD1222 doses.

The chain has TRBV5-6 and TRBJ2-7; TRBD2 matches at 10 bases. This clonotype originated in an adult who received the AZD1222 COVID-19 vaccine. Specimen: peripheral blood, collected 28 days after the second AZD1222 dose. DNA of the CDR3: TGTGCCAGCAGCCCTAGCGGGAGTAGCTACGAGCAGTACTTC. This sequence encodes CASSPSGSSYEQYF.